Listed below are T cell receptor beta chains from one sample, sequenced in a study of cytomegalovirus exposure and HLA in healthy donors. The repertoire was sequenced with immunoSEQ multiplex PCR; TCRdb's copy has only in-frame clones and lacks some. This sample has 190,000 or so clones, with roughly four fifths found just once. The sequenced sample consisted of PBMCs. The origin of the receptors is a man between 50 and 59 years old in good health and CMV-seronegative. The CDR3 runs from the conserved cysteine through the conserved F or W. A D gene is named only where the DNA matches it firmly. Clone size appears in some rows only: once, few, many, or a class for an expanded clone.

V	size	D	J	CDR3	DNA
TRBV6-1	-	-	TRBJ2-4	CASTPEALAKNIQYF	TGTGCCAGCACCCCCGAGGCACTAGCCAAAAACATTCAGTACTTC
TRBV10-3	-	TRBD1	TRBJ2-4	CAISESPLTGGKNIQYF	TGTGCCATCAGTGAGTCACCCCTCACAGGGGGCAAAAACATTCAGTACTTC
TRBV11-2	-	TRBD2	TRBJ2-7	CASSSVLTSGVEQYF	TGTGCCAGCAGTTCAGTCCTGACTAGCGGGGTGGAGCAGTACTTC
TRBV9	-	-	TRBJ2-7	CASSPTGFSYEQYF	TGTGCCAGCAGCCCTACAGGATTCTCCTACGAGCAGTACTTC
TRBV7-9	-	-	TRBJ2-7	CASSLVQSSYEQYF	TGTGCCAGCAGCTTAGTACAGAGCTCCTACGAGCAGTACTTC
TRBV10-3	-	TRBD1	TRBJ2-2	CAIRPGTGNTGELFF	TGTGCCATCAGACCCGGGACAGGAAACACCGGGGAGCTGTTTTTT
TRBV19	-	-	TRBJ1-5	CASSMRRGEQPQHF	TGTGCCAGTAGTATGCGCAGGGGAGAACAGCCCCAGCATTTT
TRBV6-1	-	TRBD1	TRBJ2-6	CASTYRGSGANVLTF	TGTGCCAGCACCTACAGGGGTTCTGGGGCCAACGTCCTGACTTTC
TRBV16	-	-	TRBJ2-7	CASSLTEGIRREQYF	TGTGCCAGCAGCCTCACGGAGGGGATAAGGCGAGAGCAGTACTTC
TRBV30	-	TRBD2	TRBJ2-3	CAWTSGRTDTQYF	TGTGCCTGGACTAGCGGACGCACAGATACGCAGTATTTT
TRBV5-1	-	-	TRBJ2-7	CASSLASAGSGEQYF	TGCGCCAGCAGCTTGGCTAGTGCAGGGTCGGGCGAGCAGTACTTC
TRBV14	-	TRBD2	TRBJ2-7	CASSQFSGSSYEQYF	TGTGCCAGCAGCCAATTTAGCGGGAGTTCCTACGAGCAGTACTTC
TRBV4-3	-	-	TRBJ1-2	CASSPNSVLGYGYTF	TGCGCCAGCAGCCCGAACTCCGTACTCGGCTATGGCTACACCTTC
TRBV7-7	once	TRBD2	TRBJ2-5	CASSLGASGQAGETQYF	TGTGCTAGCAGCTTAGGGGCTAGCGGGCAAGCGGGGGAGACCCAGTACTTC
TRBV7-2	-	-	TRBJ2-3	CASSFIQDTQYF	TGTGCCAGCAGCTTCATACAAGATACGCAGTATTTT
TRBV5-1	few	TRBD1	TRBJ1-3	CASSLEQGSRNTIYF	TGCGCCAGCAGCTTGGAACAGGGGAGTAGAAACACCATATATTTT
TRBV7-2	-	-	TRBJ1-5	CASSSQVTAAQPQHF	TGTGCCAGCAGCTCACAGGTCACAGCCGCTCAGCCCCAGCATTTT
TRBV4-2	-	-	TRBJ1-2	CASSQEIRIRNYGYTF	TGTGCCAGCAGCCAAGAGATCAGGATAAGGAACTATGGCTACACCTTC
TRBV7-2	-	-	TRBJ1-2	CASSLEGTGKAYGYTF	TGTGCCAGCAGCTTAGAAGGAACAGGGAAGGCCTATGGCTACACCTTC
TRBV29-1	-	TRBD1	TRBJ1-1	CSVGTPDRANTEAFF	TGCAGCGTAGGAACACCGGACAGGGCGAACACTGAAGCTTTCTTT
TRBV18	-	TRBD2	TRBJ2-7	CASSPLSTSGSSYEQYF	TGTGCCAGCTCACCACTCTCTACTAGCGGGAGCTCCTACGAGCAGTACTTC
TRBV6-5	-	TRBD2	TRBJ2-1	CASSRGGVEQFF	TGTGCCAGCAGTCGGGGGGGGGTAGAGCAGTTCTTC
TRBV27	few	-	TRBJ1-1	CASRQGYTEAFF	TGTGCCAGCAGGCAGGGATACACTGAAGCTTTCTTT
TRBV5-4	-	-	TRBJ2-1	CASSLEGAGAYNEQFF	TGTGCCAGCAGCTTGGAGGGTGCGGGGGCTTACAATGAGCAGTTCTTC
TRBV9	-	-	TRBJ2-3	CASSATPGDTQYF	TGTGCCAGCAGCGCAACTCCCGGAGATACGCAGTATTTT
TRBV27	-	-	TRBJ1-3	CASSLYPQGSGNTIYF	TGTGCCAGCAGTTTATACCCACAGGGCTCTGGAAACACCATATATTTT
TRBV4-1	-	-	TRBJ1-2	CASSQETRNIYGYTF	TGCGCCAGCAGCCAAGAAACCAGGAATATTTATGGCTACACCTTC
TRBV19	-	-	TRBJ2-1	CASRGWGDGSTHNEQFF	TGTGCCAGTCGCGGGTGGGGAGACGGGAGTACCCACAATGAGCAGTTCTTC
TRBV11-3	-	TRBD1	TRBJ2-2	CASSSRGTGELFF	TGTGCCAGCAGTTCCAGGGGGACCGGGGAGCTGTTTTTT
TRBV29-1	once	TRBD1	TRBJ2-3	CSVQGQGRADTQYF	TGCAGCGTTCAGGGACAGGGAAGGGCCGATACGCAGTATTTT
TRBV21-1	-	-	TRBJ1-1	CASSTAGGEDTEAFF	TGTGCCAGCAGCACCGCAGGGGGCGAGGACACTGAAGCTTTCTTT
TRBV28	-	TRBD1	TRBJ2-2	CASRIQGAGTGELFF	TGTGCCAGCAGAATACAGGGGGCCGGCACCGGGGAGCTGTTTTTT
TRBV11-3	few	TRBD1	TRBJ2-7	CASSRDRYTYEQYF	TGTGCCAGCAGCAGGGACAGGTACACCTACGAGCAGTACTTC
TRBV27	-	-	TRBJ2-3	CASSLGYGFTDTQYF	TGTGCCAGCAGTTTAGGGTACGGGTTCACAGATACGCAGTATTTT
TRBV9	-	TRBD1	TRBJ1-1	CASSARGTGKGNTEAFF	TGTGCCAGCAGCGCGAGGGGGACAGGGAAGGGGAACACTGAAGCTTTCTTT
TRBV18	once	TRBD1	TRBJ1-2	CASSLDRGGGYGYTF	TGTGCCAGCTCACTAGACAGGGGAGGAGGCTATGGCTACACCTTC
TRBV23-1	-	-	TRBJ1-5	CASTPQDRGNQPQHF	TGCGCCAGCACTCCGCAAGACAGAGGCAATCAGCCCCAGCATTTT
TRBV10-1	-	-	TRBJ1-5	CARDDRNQPQHF	TGCGCCAGAGATGACAGAAATCAGCCCCAGCATTTT
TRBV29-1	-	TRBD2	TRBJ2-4	CSVRGPAGGLMYF	TGCAGCGTGAGGGGGCCAGCGGGGGGGCTGATGTACTTC
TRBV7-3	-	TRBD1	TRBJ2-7	CASSLHLTGGYYEQYF	TGTGCCAGCAGCCTCCACTTGACAGGGGGCTACTACGAGCAGTACTTC
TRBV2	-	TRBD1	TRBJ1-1	CASSGQGLNTEAFF	TGTGCCAGCAGCGGACAGGGCTTGAACACTGAAGCTTTCTTT
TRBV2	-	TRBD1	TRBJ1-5	CASNEAGTGRPWTQHF	TGTGCCAGCAACGAAGCGGGGACAGGACGACCCTGGACCCAGCATTTT
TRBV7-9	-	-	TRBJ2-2	CASSLGGLVTGELFF	TGTGCCAGCAGCTTAGGGGGCTTGGTCACCGGGGAGCTGTTTTTT
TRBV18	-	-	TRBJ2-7	CASSPSGTWAEQYF	TGTGCCAGCTCACCCTCCGGGACATGGGCCGAGCAGTACTTC
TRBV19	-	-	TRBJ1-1	CASRYMNTEAFF	TGTGCCAGTAGGTATATGAACACTGAAGCTTTCTTT
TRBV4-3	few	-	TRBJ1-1	CASGTGIHTEAFF	TGCGCCAGCGGTACCGGGATCCACACTGAAGCTTTCTTT
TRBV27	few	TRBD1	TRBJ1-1	CASSYFGTGGSEAFF	TGTGCCAGCAGTTATTTCGGGACAGGGGGCTCTGAAGCTTTCTTT
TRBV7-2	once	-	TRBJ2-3	CASDLRQSTDTQYF	TGTGCCAGCGATTTGCGACAGAGCACAGATACGCAGTATTTT
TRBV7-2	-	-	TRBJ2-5	CASSLVGETQYF	TGTGCCAGCAGCTTAGTCGGAGAGACCCAGTACTTC
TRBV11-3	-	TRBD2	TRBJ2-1	CASSYRGDSYNEQFF	TGTGCCAGCAGCTATCGGGGGGACTCCTACAATGAGCAGTTCTTC
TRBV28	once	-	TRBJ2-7	CASSLSWAGTEQYF	TGTGCCAGCAGTTTAAGTTGGGCGGGGACCGAGCAGTACTTC
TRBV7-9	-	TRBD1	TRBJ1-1	CASSLVRGTGNTEAFF	TGTGCCAGCAGCTTAGTACGAGGGACAGGCAACACTGAAGCTTTCTTT
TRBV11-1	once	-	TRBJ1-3	CASRQSSGNTIYF	TGTGCCAGCCGACAGAGCTCTGGAAACACCATATATTTT